This record covers a single TCR beta chain. The CDR3 runs to 16 residues. The germline CDR1 and CDR2 sequences are SGHVS and FQNEAQ. Trimming shortened V by 1 base and J by 2 bases, and 13 bases separated the two germline ends. The data belong to a study of blood T cell repertoires in COVID-19. Original analysis: Researchers report that nucleated cell counts were estimated from reference gene primer amplification. The table came from immunoSEQ multiplex PCR; TCRdb's copy has only in-frame clones and leaves some out. The DNA gave D and trimming, while V, J and clone size come from that table. The sample lists 210,000 or so clones, around 90% occurring once.

This TCR derives from a young man who had recovered from COVID-19. The chain employs TRBV7-8 and TRBJ2-3; D not resolved. Sequencing input: PBMCs or T cells enriched from blood (not recorded which). The CDR3, as DNA: TGTGCCAGCAGCTTAGTACCCCCGGGTATCACAGATACGCAGTATTTT. Its translation is CASSLVPPGITDTQYF.